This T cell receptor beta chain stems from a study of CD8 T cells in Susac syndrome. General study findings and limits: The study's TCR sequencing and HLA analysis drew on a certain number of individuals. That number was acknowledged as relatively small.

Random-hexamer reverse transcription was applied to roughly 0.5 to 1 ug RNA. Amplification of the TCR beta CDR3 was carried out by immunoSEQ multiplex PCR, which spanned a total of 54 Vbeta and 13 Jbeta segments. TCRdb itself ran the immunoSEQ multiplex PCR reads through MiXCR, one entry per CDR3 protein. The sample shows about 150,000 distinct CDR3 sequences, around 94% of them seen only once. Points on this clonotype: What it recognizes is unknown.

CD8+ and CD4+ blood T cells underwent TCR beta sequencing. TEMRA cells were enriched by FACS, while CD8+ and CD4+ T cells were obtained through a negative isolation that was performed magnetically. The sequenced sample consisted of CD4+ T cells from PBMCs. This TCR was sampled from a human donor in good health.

The CDR3 DNA sequence: TGTGCCAGCAGGCCTAGCGGGAGCCCCTACGAGCAGTACTTC. The encoded protein is CASRPSGSPYEQYF. The chain combines TRBV28 with TRBJ2-7; 10 nucleotides agree with TRBD2. Germline CDR1 reads MDHEN; CDR2 reads SYDVKM. The V segment lost 6 bases and the J segment 2 bases; nucleotides outside the gene matches: 4. The CDR3 extends over 14 amino acids. Drawing the rest from reference TRBV28 and TRBJ2-7, the complete variable domain is DVKVTQSSRYLVKRTGEKVFLECVQDMDHENMFWYRQDPGLGLRLIYFSYDVKMKEKGDIPEGYSVSREKKERFSLILESASTNQTSMYLCASRPSGSPYEQYFGPGTRLTVT.